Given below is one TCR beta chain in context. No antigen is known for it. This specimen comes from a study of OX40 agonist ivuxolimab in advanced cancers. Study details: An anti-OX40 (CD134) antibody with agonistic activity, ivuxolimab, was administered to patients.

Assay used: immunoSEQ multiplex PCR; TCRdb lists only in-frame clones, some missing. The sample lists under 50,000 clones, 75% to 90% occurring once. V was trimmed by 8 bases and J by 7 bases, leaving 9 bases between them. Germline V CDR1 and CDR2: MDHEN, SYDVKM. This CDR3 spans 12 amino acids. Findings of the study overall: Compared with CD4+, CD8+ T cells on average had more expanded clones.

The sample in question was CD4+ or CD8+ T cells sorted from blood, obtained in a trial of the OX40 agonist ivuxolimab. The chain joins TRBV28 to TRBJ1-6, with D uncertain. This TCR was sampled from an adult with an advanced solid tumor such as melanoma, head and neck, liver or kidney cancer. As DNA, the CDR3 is TGTGCCAGCCTCGGGGAAAATTCACCCCTCCACTTT. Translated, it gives CASLGENSPLHF. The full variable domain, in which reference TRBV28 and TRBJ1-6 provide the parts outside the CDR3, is DVKVTQSSRYLVKRTGEKVFLECVQDMDHENMFWYRQDPGLGLRLIYFSYDVKMKEKGDIPEGYSVSREKKERFSLILESASTNQTSMYLCASLGENSPLHFGNGTRLTVT.